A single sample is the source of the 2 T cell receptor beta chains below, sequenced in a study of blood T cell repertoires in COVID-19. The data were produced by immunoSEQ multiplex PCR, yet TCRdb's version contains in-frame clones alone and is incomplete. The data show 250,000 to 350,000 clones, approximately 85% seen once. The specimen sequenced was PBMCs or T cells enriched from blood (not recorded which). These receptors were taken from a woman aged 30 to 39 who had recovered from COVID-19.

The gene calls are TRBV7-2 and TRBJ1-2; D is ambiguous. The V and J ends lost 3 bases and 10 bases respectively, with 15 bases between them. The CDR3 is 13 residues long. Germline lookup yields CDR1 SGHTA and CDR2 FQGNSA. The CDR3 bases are TGTGCCAGCAGCTTGAGGTACCATCCCCTCTACACCTTC. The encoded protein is CASSLRYHPLYTF.

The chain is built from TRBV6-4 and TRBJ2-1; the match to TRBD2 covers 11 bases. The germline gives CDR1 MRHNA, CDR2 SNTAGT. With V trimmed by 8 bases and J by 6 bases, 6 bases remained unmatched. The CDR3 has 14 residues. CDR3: CASSFSGGANEQFF. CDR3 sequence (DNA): TGTGCCAGCTCATTTAGCGGGGGGGCCAATGAGCAGTTCTTC.